The T cell receptor (beta chain) under discussion was sequenced for a study of human T cells and chemical hapten exposure. TCRdb ran MiXCR on the RACE reads and lists one entry per CDR3 protein. Among hundreds of thousands of distinct CDR3 sequences listed, about 6% were seen once. This clonotype was found many times. Germline CDR1 MNHEY, CDR2 SVGEGT. With 3 bases removed from V and 7 bases from J, the gap between germline ends came to 7 bases. The CDR3 consists of 13 residues. Time point: patch test 2, 6 weeks after DPC sensitization. Treatment given: therapeutic diphenylcyclopropenone sensitization with weekly scalp DPC.

The TCR was taken from a woman aged 18 to 35 with alopecia areata. Some clones in this sample may be carry-over from other donors' samples. The chain couples TRBV6-2 or TRBV6-3 to TRBJ1-6; no firm D call. Sequenced material: whole blood, taken in connection with sensitization to the hapten diphenylcyclopropenone (DPC). Written as DNA, the CDR3 is TGTGCCAGCAGTTATCGACTAAATTCACCCCTCCACTTT. It yields the protein CASSYRLNSPLHF.